This TCR beta chain was obtained from a study of post-analysis software for immune sequencing data. Study results and caveats: Controls had lower frequencies than patients of four or five TRBV segments, which included TRBV5-6, TRBV5-1 and TRBV20-1.

As for this clonotype: Its antigen remains unknown.

V shed 6 bases, J shed 2 bases, and the junction held 10 bases outside the gene matches. CDR3 length equals 16 residues. Germline V lookup: CDR1 SNHLY, CDR2 FYNNEI. Unique molecular identifiers were built into the TCR beta cDNA libraries. TCRdb ran MiXCR on the PCR reads and lists one entry per CDR3 protein. Of a few hundred thousand distinct CDR3 sequences listed, about a third are singletons. The sequence was collected from a girl aged 10 to 17 with multiple sclerosis. The sequencing sample was made of blood. The V and J genes are TRBV2 and TRBJ1-5; TRBD1 aligns across 7 bases. In DNA, the CDR3 is TGTGCCAGCAGGGGAGGGACAGCACAAGGCAATCAGCCCCAGCATTTT. It is translated as CASRGGTAQGNQPQHF. The complete variable domain, with remaining parts taken from reference TRBV2 and TRBJ1-5, reads EPEVTQTPSHQVTQMGQEVILRCVPISNHLYFYWYRQILGQKVEFLVSFYNNEISEKSEIFDDQFSVERPDGSNFTLKIRSTKLEDSAMYFCASRGGTAQGNQPQHFGDGTRLSIL.